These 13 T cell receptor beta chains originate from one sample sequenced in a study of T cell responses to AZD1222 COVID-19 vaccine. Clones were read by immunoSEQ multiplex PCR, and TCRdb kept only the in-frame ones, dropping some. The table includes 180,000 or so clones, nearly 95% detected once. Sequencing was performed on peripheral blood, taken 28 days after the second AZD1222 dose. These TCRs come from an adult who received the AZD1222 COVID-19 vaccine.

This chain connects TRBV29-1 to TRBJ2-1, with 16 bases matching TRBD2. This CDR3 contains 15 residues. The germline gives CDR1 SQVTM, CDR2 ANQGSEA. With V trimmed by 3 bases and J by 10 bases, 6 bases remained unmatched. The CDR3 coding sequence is TGCAGCGTTGAGCGGGGGACTAGCGGGAGGGCAGAGCAGTTCTTC. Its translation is CSVERGTSGRAEQFF.

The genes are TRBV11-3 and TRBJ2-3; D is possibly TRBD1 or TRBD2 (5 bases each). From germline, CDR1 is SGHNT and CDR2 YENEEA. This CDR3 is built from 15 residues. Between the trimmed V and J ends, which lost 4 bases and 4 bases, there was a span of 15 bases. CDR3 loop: CASSSTGTQPDTQYF. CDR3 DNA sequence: TGTGCCAGCAGCTCGACCGGGACCCAGCCAGATACGCAGTATTTT.

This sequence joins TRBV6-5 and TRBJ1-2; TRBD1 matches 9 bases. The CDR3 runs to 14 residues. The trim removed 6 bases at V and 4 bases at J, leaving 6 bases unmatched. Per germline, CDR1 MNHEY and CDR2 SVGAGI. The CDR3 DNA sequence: TGTGCCAGCAGGGTAGGACAGGGGATCTATGGCTACACCTTC. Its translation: CASRVGQGIYGYTF.

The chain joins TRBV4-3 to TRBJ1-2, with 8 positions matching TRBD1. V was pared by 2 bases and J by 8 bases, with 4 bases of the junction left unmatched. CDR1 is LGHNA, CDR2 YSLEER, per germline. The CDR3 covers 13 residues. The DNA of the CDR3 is TGCGCCAGCAGCCAACACGGGGACAGGGGCTACACCTTC. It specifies CASSQHGDRGYTF.

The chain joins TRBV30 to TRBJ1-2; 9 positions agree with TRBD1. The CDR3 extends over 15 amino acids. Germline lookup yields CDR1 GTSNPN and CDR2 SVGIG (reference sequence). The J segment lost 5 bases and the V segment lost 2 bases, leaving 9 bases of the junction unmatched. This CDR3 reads CAWSLPGQGRYGYTF. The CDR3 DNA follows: TGTGCCTGGAGTCTACCTGGACAGGGGAGGTATGGCTACACCTTC.

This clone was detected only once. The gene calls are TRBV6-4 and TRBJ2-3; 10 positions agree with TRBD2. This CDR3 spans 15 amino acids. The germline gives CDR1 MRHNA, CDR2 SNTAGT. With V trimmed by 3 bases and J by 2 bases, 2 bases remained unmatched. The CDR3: CASSETSGATDTQYF. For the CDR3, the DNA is TGTGCCAGCAGTGAAACTAGCGGGGCCACAGATACGCAGTATTTT.

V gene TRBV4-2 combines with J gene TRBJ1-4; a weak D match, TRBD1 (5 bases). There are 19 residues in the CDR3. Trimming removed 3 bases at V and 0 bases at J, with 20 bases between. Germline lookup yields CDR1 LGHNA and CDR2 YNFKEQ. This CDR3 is CASSHPGPLRVPTNEKLFF. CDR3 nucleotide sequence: TGTGCCAGCAGCCACCCTGGCCCCCTCAGGGTACCAACTAATGAAAAACTGTTTTTT.

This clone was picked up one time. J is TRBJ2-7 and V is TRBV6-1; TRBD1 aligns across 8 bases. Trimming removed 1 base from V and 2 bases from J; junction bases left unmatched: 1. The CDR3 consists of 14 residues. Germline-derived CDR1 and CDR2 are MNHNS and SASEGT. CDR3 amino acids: CASSEGTGTYEQYF. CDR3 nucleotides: TGTGCCAGCAGTGAAGGGACAGGGACCTACGAGCAGTACTTC.

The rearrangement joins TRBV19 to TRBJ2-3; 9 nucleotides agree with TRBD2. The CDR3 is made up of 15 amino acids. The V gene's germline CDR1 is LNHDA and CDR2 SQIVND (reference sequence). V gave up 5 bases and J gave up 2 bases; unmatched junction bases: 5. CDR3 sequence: CASSPLAGHTDTQYF. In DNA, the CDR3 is TGTGCCAGTAGTCCCCTAGCGGGGCACACAGATACGCAGTATTTT.

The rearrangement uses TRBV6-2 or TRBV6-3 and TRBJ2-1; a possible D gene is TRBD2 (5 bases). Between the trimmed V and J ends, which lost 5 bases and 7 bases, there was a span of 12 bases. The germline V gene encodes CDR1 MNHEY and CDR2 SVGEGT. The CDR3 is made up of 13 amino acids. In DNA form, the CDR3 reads TGTGCCAGCAGTCTCAATACGGGGAATGAGCAGTTCTTC. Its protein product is CASSLNTGNEQFF.

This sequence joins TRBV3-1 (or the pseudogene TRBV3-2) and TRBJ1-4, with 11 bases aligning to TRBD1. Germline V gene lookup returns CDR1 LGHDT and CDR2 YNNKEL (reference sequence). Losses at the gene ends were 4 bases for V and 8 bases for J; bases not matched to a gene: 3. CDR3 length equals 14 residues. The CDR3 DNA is TGTGCCAGCAGCCGGGACAGGGGGAACGAAAAACTGTTTTTT. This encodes CASSRDRGNEKLFF.

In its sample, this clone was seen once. The CDR3 coding sequence is TGTGCCAGCAGCTTGGCCGGGACGGTCCTCTCCATATCACCCCTCCACTTT. Translated: CASSLAGTVLSISPLHF. V is TRBV5-5 and J is TRBJ1-6; weak D call: TRBD1 (5 bases). This CDR3 spans 17 amino acids. Germline V gene sequence: CDR1 SGHKS, CDR2 YYEKEE (reference sequence). V lost 0 bases to trimming and J lost 10 bases, with 20 bases between them.

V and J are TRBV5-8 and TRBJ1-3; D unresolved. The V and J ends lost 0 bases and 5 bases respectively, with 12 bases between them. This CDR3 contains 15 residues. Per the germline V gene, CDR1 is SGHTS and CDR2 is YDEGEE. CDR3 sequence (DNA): TGTGCCAGCAGCTTGGACAGCGGAAACAGAAACACCATATATTTT. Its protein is CASSLDSGNRNTIYF.